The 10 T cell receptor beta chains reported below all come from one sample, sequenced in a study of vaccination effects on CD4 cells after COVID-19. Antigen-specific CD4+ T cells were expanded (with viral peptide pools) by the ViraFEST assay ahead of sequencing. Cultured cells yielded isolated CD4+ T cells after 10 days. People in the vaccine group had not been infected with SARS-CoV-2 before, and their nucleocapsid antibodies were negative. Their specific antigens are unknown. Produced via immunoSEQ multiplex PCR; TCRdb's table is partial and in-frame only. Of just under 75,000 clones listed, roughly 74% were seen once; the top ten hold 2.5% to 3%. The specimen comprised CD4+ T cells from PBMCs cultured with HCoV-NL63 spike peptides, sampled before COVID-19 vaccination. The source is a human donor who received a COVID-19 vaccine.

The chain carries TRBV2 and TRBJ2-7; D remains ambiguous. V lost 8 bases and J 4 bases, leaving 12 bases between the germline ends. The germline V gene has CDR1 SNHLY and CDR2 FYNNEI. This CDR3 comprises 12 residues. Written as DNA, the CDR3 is TGTGCCAGCCCCTCGGTGAGGTACGAGCAGTACGTC. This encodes CASPSVRYEQYV.

The CDR3 coding sequence is TGTGCCTGGATACTCAAGAGCCCGGACGAGCAGTACGTC. Translating it yields CAWILKSPDEQYV. The chain couples TRBV30 to TRBJ2-7; unclear D gene. The V gene lost 4 bases and the J gene lost 5 bases, with 15 bases spanning the gap. Germline assignment: CDR1 GTSNPN and CDR2 SVGIG (reference sequence). The CDR3 is 13 amino acids.

The CDR3: CASSFNRGTQYF. In DNA form, the CDR3 reads TGTGCCAGCAGTTTTAACAGGGGCACCCAGTACTTC. The chain carries TRBV6-5 and TRBJ2-5; 7 bases map to TRBD1. V shed 4 bases, J shed 8 bases, and the junction held 4 bases outside the gene matches. Germline CDR1 is MNHEY and CDR2 is SVGAGI. The CDR3 is made up of 12 amino acids.

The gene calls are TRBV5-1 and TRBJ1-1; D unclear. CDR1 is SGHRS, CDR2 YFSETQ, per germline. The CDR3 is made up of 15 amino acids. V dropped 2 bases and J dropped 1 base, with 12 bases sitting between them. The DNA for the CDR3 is TGCGCCAGCAGCTTCGACGGCCCAACGAACACTGAAGCTTTCTTT. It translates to CASSFDGPTNTEAFF.

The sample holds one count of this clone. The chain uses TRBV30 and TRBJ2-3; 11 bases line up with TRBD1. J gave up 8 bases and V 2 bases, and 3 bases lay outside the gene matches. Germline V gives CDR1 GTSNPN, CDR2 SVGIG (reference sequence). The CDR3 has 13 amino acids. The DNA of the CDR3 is TGTGCCTGGAGTAAGGGGACAGGGGGTACGCAGTATTTT. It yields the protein CAWSKGTGGTQYF. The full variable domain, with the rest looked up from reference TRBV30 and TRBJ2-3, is SQTIHQWPATLVQPVGSPLSLECTVEGTSNPNLYWYRQAAGRGLQLLFYSVGIGQISSEVPQNLSASRPQDRQFILSSKKLLLSDSGFYLCAWSKGTGGTQYFGPGTRLTVL.

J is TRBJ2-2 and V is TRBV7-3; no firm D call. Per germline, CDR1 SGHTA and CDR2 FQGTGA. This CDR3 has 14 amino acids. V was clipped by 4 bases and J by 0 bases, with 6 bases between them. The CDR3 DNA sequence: TGTGCCAGCAGCTCCCCCGCGAACACCGGGGAGCTGTTTTTT. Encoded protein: CASSSPANTGELFF.

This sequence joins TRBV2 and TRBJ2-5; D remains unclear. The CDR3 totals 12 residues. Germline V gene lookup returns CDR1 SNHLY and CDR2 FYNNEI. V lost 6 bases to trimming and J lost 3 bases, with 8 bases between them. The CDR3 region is CASRKQKETQYF. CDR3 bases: TGTGCCAGCAGGAAACAGAAAGAGACCCAGTACTTC.

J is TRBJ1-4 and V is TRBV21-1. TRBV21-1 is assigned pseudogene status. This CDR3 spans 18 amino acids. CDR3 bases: TGTGCCAGCAGCAAAAGGAGGGGTCAGGCTGCAACTAATGAAAAACTGTTTTTT. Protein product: CASSKRRGQAATNEKLFF.

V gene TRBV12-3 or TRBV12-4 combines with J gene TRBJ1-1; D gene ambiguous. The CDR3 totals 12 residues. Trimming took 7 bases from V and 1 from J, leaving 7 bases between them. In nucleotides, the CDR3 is TGTGCCAGCAACACAAGGAACACTGAAGCTTTCTTT. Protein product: CASNTRNTEAFF.

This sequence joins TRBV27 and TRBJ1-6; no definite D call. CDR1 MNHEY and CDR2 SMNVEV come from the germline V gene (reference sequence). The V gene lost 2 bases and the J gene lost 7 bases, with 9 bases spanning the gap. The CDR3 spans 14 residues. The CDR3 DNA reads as TGTGCCAGCAGTTTAGACCACCTAAATTCACCCCTCCACTTT. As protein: CASSLDHLNSPLHF.